The table lists the clone carrying this TCR beta chain with a few counts. Antigen: not known. TCRdb itself ran the RT-PCR reads through MiXCR, one entry per CDR3 protein. Here the sample spans about 800,000 distinct CDR3 sequences, over 20% being singletons. This record belongs to a study of response to subunit inactivated influenza vaccine. Overall study results and limits: That few new T cells are recruited by each seasonal influenza vaccination was the authors' suggestion.

This CDR3 has 14 amino acids. Germline CDR1 reads MNHEY; CDR2 reads SVGEGT. V lost 2 bases, J lost 2 bases, and 8 bases lay in between. The clonotype was recovered from a man in his forties or fifties who received an inactivated influenza vaccine. Material: PBMCs from blood, obtained more than 4 days after vaccination. The chain recombines TRBV6-2 or TRBV6-3 with TRBJ2-3; D remains unclear. The CDR3 loop is CASSYRQNTDTQYF. DNA for the CDR3: TGTGCCAGCAGTTACCGTCAGAACACAGATACGCAGTATTTT.